Shown below are 8 T cell receptor beta chains from a single sample sequenced in a study of T cell clonality in common variable immunodeficiency. Study outcomes and limitations: Reportedly, TCR beta sequences from common variable immunodeficiency showed fewer deletions and N-nucleotide insertions.

The assay was immunoSEQ multiplex PCR, and TCRdb's table has in-frame clones only and misses some. Recorded here are 40,000 to 50,000 clones, none singletons. No antigens are known for them. Sequencing was carried out using peripheral blood mononuclear cells. The receptors come from a human donor with common variable immunodeficiency.

This clone has a count of ten or more. The CDR3 loop is CASSDRDTGELFF. Partial CDR3 DNA: TGTGCCAGCAGTGACAGGGACACCGGGGAG. This chain joins TRBV6-4 and TRBJ2-2; D not resolved. The read halts 3 residues ahead of the CDR3 end, with the missing end drawn from the germline J gene. Germline CDR1 and CDR2: MRHNA and SNTAGT. Trimming left V 2 bases short and J 3 bases short, with 4 bases between. CDR3 size: 13 residues.

This clone was seen more than once but under ten times. The CDR3 end falls 3 residues outside the read, so it is completed with the germline J gene. The chain recombines TRBV19 with TRBJ1-3; a weak D match, TRBD1 (6 bases). The CDR3 length is 13 residues. CDR1 is LNHDA, CDR2 SQIVND, per germline (reference sequence). V was cut by 4 bases and J by 7 bases, with 11 bases left in between. The CDR3 sequence: CASSNRDTNTIYF. CDR3 DNA (partial): TGTGCCAGTAGTAATCGGGACACTAACACC.

This clone has ten or more counts. The CDR3 end is not reached by the read, which stops 3 residues before it; the germline J gene fills it in. The chain recombines TRBV10-3 with TRBJ2-7, with TRBD2 matching over 8 bases. This CDR3 contains 16 residues. Per the germline V gene, CDR1 is ENHRY and CDR2 is SYGVKD. The V segment lost 5 bases and the J segment 0 bases; nucleotides outside the gene matches: 9. CDR3 bases read: TGTGCCATCAGTAACTCGGGGGGGATGAGCTCCTACGAG. Its protein is CAISNSGGMSSYE. The CDR3, in full, reads CAISNSGGMSSYEQYF.

In its sample, this clone was seen many times. The read falls 3 residues short of the CDR3 end, and the missing part is taken from the germline J gene. V gene TRBV19 combines with J gene TRBJ2-3; maybe TRBD2 (6 bases). CDR3 size: 16 residues. V lost 1 base, J lost 3 bases, and 14 bases lay in between. CDR1 is LNHDA, CDR2 SQIVND, per germline (reference sequence). CDR3 DNA, as far as it was read: TGTGCCAGTAGTATAGGTGGGCGGCGGGGTACAGATACG. Translation gives CASSIGGRRGTDT. The complete CDR3 reads CASSIGGRRGTDTQYF.

The table lists this clone with many counts. Sequencing ends 3 residues short of the CDR3 end; the germline J gene provides the rest. The chain uses TRBV7-2 and TRBJ1-2; D unresolved. In germline, CDR1 is SGHTA, CDR2 FQGNSA. Trimming cost V 4 bases and J 5 bases, with 8 bases left between them. The CDR3 is 12 residues long. Here the CDR3 reads CASSYEGYGYTF. Partial CDR3 DNA: TGTGCCAGCAGCTACGAAGGTTATGGC.

This clone was seen only a few times. The read gets to within 3 residues of the CDR3 end, and the germline J gene fills in the rest. The J gene is TRBJ2-1, the V gene TRBV19; no clear D. This CDR3 spans 12 amino acids. Trimming shortened V by 6 bases and J by 7 bases, and 10 bases separated the two germline ends. Germline lookup yields CDR1 LNHDA and CDR2 SQIVND (reference sequence). CDR3 sequence: CASRTDSNEQFF. The part of the CDR3 DNA that was read is TGTGCCAGTAGAACCGACTCAAATGAG.

There are a few counts of this clone. The CDR3 end is not reached by the read, which stops 3 residues before it; the germline J gene fills it in. This sequence joins TRBV5-1 and TRBJ2-7; TRBD2 matches at 7 bases. CDR1 and CDR2 (germline): SGHRS, YFSETQ. The CDR3 spans 13 residues. V dropped 0 bases and J dropped 5; count of bases not matched to a gene: 2. The CDR3 reads CASSLGGGNEQYF. CDR3 DNA (partial): TGCGCCAGCAGCTTGGGGGGGGGAAACGAG.

This clone was picked up a small number of times. The read halts 3 residues ahead of the CDR3 end, with the missing end drawn from the germline J gene. The rearrangement joins TRBV7-9 to TRBJ1-4; the match to TRBD1 covers 8 bases. Trimming removed 5 bases from V and 1 base from J; junction bases left unmatched: 3. Germline assignment: CDR1 SEHNR and CDR2 FQNEAQ (reference sequence). CDR3 length: 15 amino acids. Here the CDR3 reads CASSIGQGTNEKLFF. The CDR3 DNA, read in part, is TGTGCCAGCAGCATAGGACAGGGAACTAATGAAAAA.